Listed here is a single T cell receptor beta chain. Antigen: not known. The authors ran a second PCR of 7 to 11 cycles using a sample-barcoded 5' primer and a J-beta primer mix. TCRdb ran MiXCR on the 5' RACE reads and lists one entry per CDR3 protein. Of more than 1 million distinct CDR3 sequences listed, 35% to 55% are singletons. Germline V gives CDR1 MNHNY, CDR2 SVGAGI (reference sequence). The CDR3 covers 15 residues. The entry originates in a study of blood T cells in healthy people across ages. Study-level findings and limits: Donor CMV status was unknown, possibly confounding expanded clonotype changes.

Sequenced sample: blood. The receptor comes from a woman aged 55-75 years in good health. The chain recombines TRBV6-6 with TRBJ2-4, with 8 bases lining up with TRBD2. The DNA matches TRBJ2-7 better at its end, which makes the J call doubtful. The CDR3 DNA is TGTGCCAGCAGCCTGGTGCGGCGGGAGGATTACGAGCAGTACTTC. It encodes CASSLVRREDYEQYF.